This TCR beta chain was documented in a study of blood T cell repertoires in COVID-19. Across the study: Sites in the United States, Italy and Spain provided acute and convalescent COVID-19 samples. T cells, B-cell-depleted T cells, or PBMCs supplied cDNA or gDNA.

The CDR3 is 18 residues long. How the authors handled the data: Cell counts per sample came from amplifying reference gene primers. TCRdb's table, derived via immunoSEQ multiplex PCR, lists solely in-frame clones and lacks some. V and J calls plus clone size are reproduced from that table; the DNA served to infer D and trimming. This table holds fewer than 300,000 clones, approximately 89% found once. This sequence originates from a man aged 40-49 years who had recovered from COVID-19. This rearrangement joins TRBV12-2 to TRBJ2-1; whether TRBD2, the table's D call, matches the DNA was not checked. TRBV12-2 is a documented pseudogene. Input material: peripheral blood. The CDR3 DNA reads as TGTGCAAGTCGCTTCCCCGGGACTAGCGGGGGGGACCGCAATGAGCAGTTCTTC. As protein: CASRFPGTSGGDRNEQFF.